This T cell receptor (beta chain) was identified in a study of T cell responses to AZD1222 COVID-19 vaccine. This CDR3 has 14 amino acids. Between the trimmed V and J ends, which lost 0 bases and 3 bases, there was a span of 9 bases. CDR1 is SGHRS, CDR2 YFSETQ, per germline. Study results and limitations: Unmutated variant regions reportedly attract nearly half of all spike-specific TCRs. Receipt of two AZD1222 doses was followed by a rise in Spike-specific TCR breadth and depth.

A remark on this clone: What it recognizes is unknown.

Sequencing used immunoSEQ multiplex PCR; TCRdb keeps in-frame clones, though not all of them. This table holds 150,000 to 200,000 clones, 87% found once. V and J are TRBV5-1 and TRBJ2-5; D could derive from TRBD1 or TRBD2 (5 bases each). The sequence was collected from an adult in good health. Sequences were derived from peripheral blood, sampled on day 0 of MenACWY control vaccination. The CDR3 coding sequence is TGCGCCAGCAGCTTGGTCCTGGGGGAAGAGACCCAGTACTTC. Residues: CASSLVLGEETQYF.